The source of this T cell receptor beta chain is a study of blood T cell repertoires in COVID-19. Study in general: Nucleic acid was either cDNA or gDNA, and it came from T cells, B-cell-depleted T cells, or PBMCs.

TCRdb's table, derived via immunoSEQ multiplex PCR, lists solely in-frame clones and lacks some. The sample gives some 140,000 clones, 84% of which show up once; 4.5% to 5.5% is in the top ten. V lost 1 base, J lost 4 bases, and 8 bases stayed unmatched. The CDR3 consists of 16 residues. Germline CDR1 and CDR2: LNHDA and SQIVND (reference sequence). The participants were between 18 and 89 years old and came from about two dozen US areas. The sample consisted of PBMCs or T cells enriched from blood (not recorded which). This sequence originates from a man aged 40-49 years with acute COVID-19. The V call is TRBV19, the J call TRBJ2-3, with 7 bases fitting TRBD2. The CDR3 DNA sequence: TGTGCCAGTAGTATAGGGGCCGGGAGGACCGCAGATACGCAGTATTTT. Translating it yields CASSIGAGRTADTQYF.